This record concerns one T cell receptor beta chain sequence. In TCRdb, the RACE reads were re-called with MiXCR into one record per CDR3 protein. The profile shows roughly 200,000 distinct CDR3 sequences, under 25% of them singletons. This entry is derived from a study of human T cells and chemical hapten exposure. This sample's time point: patch test 3, about 24 weeks after DPC sensitization. The treatment here: therapeutic diphenylcyclopropenone sensitization with weekly scalp DPC. There are 14 residues in the CDR3. Per the germline V gene, CDR1 is MNHEY and CDR2 is SMNVEV (reference sequence). The starting material was whole blood, obtained in connection with sensitization to the hapten diphenylcyclopropenone (DPC). The TCR sequence derives from a woman aged 40 to 55 with alopecia areata. Some clones in this sample may be carry-over from other donors' samples. The chain uses TRBV27 and TRBJ2-5; D remains ambiguous. The CDR3 sequence is CDSSRPANQETQYF. Written as DNA, the CDR3 is TGTGACTCAAGCCGCCCGGCGAACCAAGAGACCCAGTACTTC.